Here is one T cell receptor (beta chain) with its context. Its specificity is not known. PCR used 60 Vbeta primers and 13 Jbeta primers. Assay used: immunoSEQ multiplex PCR; TCRdb lists only in-frame clones, some missing. The sample lists some 59,000 clones; around 82% were seen once. The data originate from a study of cytomegalovirus exposure and HLA in healthy donors. Study-wide results and limits: A few CMV-associated chains were confirmed in vitro to be specific for CMV antigens. Excluded were some V segments that proved indistinguishable, including TRBV6-2 and TRBV6-3. The sole available immune exposure information was CMV serostatus.

The CDR3 has 15 amino acids. Germline values: CDR1 GTSNPN, CDR2 SVGIG (reference sequence). Trimming took 2 bases from V and 4 from J; bases not matched to a gene: 3. The clonotype originates from a woman aged 18-30 years in good health and CMV-seronegative. V usage is TRBV30 and J usage is TRBJ2-3, with 13 bases matching TRBD2. Sequencing used PBMCs. CDR3 in DNA: TGTGCCTGGAGTCGGGGACTAGCGGGGTCAGATACGCAGTATTTT. As protein: CAWSRGLAGSDTQYF.